The T cell receptor beta chain under discussion was sequenced for a study of T cell repertoires in cytomegalovirus infection. The study, taken as a whole, reports: Cumulated frequencies of public TCR beta families served to identify carriers of CMV plus the relevant HLA.

TCRdb reprocessed the reads via MiXCR and lists one record per CDR3 protein. The data contain about 180,000 distinct CDR3 sequences, roughly 14% of them singletons. Only one count was recorded for this clonotype. The antigen is undetermined. A read error may produce the germline difference seen at one junction end. The clonotype originates from a human donor in good health (CMV status not recorded). Some clones in this sample may be carry-over from other donors' samples. Sequenced sample: PBMCs.

CDR3 sequence reads: CTISGGGQPQHF. The CDR3 DNA follows: TGTACCATCAGTGGAGGGGGACAGCCCCAGCATTTT. The rearrangement links TRBV10-3 to TRBJ1-5; a weak D match, TRBD1 (6 bases). The CDR3 length is 12 residues. Germline assignment: CDR1 ENHRY and CDR2 SYGVKD.